These 22 T cell receptor beta chains originate from one sample sequenced in a study of blood T cell repertoires in COVID-19. Using immunoSEQ multiplex PCR, the repertoire was profiled, and TCRdb retains in-frame clones only, with some absent. In the table there are 250,000 or so clones, 70% to 90% of which are singletons. The specimen sequenced was peripheral blood. The receptors come from a man between 18 and 29 years old with active or convalescent COVID-19.

The chain is built from TRBV3-1 (or the pseudogene TRBV3-2) and TRBJ2-7, with D perhaps TRBD1 (6 bases). Germline loops: CDR1 LGHDT, CDR2 YNNKEL (reference sequence). Trimming removed 3 bases from V and 5 bases from J, with 11 bases in between. The CDR3 runs to 13 residues. CDR3 sequence reads: CASSHENRDEQYF. The CDR3 region has the DNA TGTGCCAGCAGCCATGAAAACAGGGACGAGCAGTACTTC.

The genes are TRBV6-5 and TRBJ2-1; possibly TRBD1 for D (5 bases). Trimming stripped 6 bases from V and 9 bases from J, with 15 bases between. This CDR3 comprises 13 residues. Germline V CDR1 and CDR2: MNHEY, SVGAGI. Here the CDR3 reads CASRDQGRTEQFF. The CDR3 nucleotides read TGTGCCAGCAGGGACCAGGGTAGGACTGAGCAGTTCTTC.

The rearrangement joins TRBV15 to TRBJ2-2; D unclear. Germline V lookup: CDR1 LNHNV, CDR2 YYDKDF (reference sequence). The length of the CDR3 is 16 residues. The V end was cut by 1 base, the J end by 4 bases, with 13 bases between. The CDR3 loop is CATSRARGDGTGELFF. The CDR3 DNA follows: TGTGCCACCAGCAGAGCGCGCGGAGATGGCACCGGGGAGCTGTTTTTT.

The chain employs TRBV27 and TRBJ2-1; 13 positions agree with TRBD2. CDR3 length: 15 residues. The germline gives CDR1 MNHEY, CDR2 SMNVEV (reference sequence). V lost 6 bases to trimming and J lost 7 bases; unmatched junction nucleotides: 6. CDR3 sequence: CASSRTSGGGNEQFF. The CDR3 DNA reads as TGTGCCAGCAGCCGTACTAGCGGGGGGGGGAATGAGCAGTTCTTC.

The CDR3 DNA is TGTGCCAGCAGCTCCCGGGACAGGGGCCGCAGTGAGCAGTTCTTC. This encodes CASSSRDRGRSEQFF. This chain joins TRBV7-2 and TRBJ2-1; TRBD1 agrees at 10 bases. V dropped 4 bases and J dropped 9; count of bases not matched to a gene: 9. The CDR3 is 15 amino acids. Germline values: CDR1 SGHTA, CDR2 FQGNSA. The variable domain in full, with the rest retrieved from reference TRBV7-2 and TRBJ2-1, is GAGVSQSPSNKVTEKGKDVELRCDPISGHTALYWYRQSLGQGLEFLIYFQGNSAPDKSGLPSDRFSAERTGGSVSTLTIQRTQQEDSAVYLCASSSRDRGRSEQFFGPGTRLTVL.

The chain is built from TRBV6-6 and TRBJ1-1, with 7 bases matching TRBD1. J lost 0 bases, V lost 5 bases, and 6 bases had no gene match. Germline CDR1 and CDR2: MNHNY and SVGAGI (reference sequence). There are 15 residues in the CDR3. CDR3 sequence reads: CASSIQTGMNTEAFF. CDR3 in DNA: TGTGCCAGCAGTATCCAGACAGGGATGAACACTGAAGCTTTCTTT.

This chain joins TRBV27 and TRBJ1-5; perhaps TRBD1 as D (6 bases). Trimming removed 6 bases from V and 0 bases from J, with 9 bases in between. CDR3 length: 14 amino acids. Germline lookup yields CDR1 MNHEY and CDR2 SMNVEV (reference sequence). The CDR3 loop reads CASRPTGSNQPQHF. CDR3 DNA sequence: TGTGCCAGCAGGCCGACAGGTAGCAATCAGCCCCAGCATTTT.

The table lists this clone with a few counts. The chain joins TRBV4-3 to TRBJ1-1, with unresolved D. CDR1 is LGHNA and CDR2 is YSLEER in the germline V gene. Between the trimmed V and J ends, which lost 0 bases and 0 bases, there was a span of 8 bases. This CDR3 spans 15 amino acids. The CDR3 DNA sequence: TGCGCCAGCAGCCAAGATTTCGGGGTGAACACTGAAGCTTTCTTT. Encoded protein: CASSQDFGVNTEAFF.

The chain employs TRBV19 and TRBJ2-1; 11 bases align to TRBD1. Germline V gives CDR1 LNHDA, CDR2 SQIVND (reference sequence). The V segment lost 5 bases and the J segment 5 bases; nucleotides outside the gene matches: 5. The CDR3 is 15 amino acids. CDR3 region: CASSARDRGDNEQFF. The CDR3 coding sequence is TGTGCCAGTAGTGCCCGGGACAGGGGGGACAATGAGCAGTTCTTC.

The V gene is TRBV14, the J gene TRBJ2-7; TRBD2 aligns across 7 bases. Germline CDR1 reads SGHDN; CDR2 reads FVKESK. V shed 1 base, J shed 4 bases, and the junction held 7 bases outside the gene matches. The CDR3 contains 15 residues. CDR3 loop: CASSQVASGVYEQYF. The CDR3 nucleotides are TGTGCCAGCAGCCAAGTAGCCAGCGGGGTTTACGAGCAGTACTTC.

In this sample, this clone turned up a few times. V usage is TRBV6-1 and J usage is TRBJ2-7; the match to TRBD2 covers 9 bases. The CDR3 totals 15 residues. CDR1 and CDR2 (germline): MNHNS, SASEGT. V dropped 0 bases and J dropped 0; count of bases not matched to a gene: 0. The CDR3 loop is CASSEALAGSYEQYF. The CDR3 nucleotides read TGTGCCAGCAGTGAAGCACTAGCGGGCTCCTACGAGCAGTACTTC.

This clone was found once. The chain couples TRBV11-2 to TRBJ2-7; 8 nucleotides line up with TRBD1. V lost 1 base to trimming and J lost 0 bases; unmatched junction nucleotides: 2. The CDR3 has 15 amino acids. Germline assignment: CDR1 SGHAT and CDR2 FQNNGV. This CDR3 is CASSLGQGSSYEQYF. Here the CDR3 DNA reads TGTGCCAGCAGCTTAGGACAGGGGAGCTCCTACGAGCAGTACTTC.

The genes are TRBV24-1 and TRBJ2-5, with 9 bases fitting TRBD2. Looked up from germline, CDR1 is KGHDR and CDR2 is SFDVKD. Losses at the gene ends were 4 bases for V and 2 bases for J; bases not matched to a gene: 4. The CDR3 sequence is 15 residues long. CDR3 residues: CATSESSGGQETQYF. In DNA, the CDR3 is TGTGCCACCAGTGAAAGTAGCGGGGGTCAAGAGACCCAGTACTTC.

V usage is TRBV28 and J usage is TRBJ2-5; D unclear. Germline V gene sequence: CDR1 MDHEN, CDR2 SYDVKM. V lost 2 bases to trimming and J lost 1 base, with 14 bases between them. There are 16 residues in the CDR3. CDR3 loop: CASSLRLEIFQETQYF. The CDR3 nucleotides are TGTGCCAGCAGTTTAAGATTGGAGATATTCCAAGAGACCCAGTACTTC.

This clone was detected only once. V usage is TRBV21-1 and J usage is TRBJ1-2. TRBV21-1 is a pseudogene locus. This CDR3 is 16 amino acids long. This CDR3 reads CASSKRHKHPRRGYTF. CDR3 nucleotides: TGTGCCAGCAGCAAAAGGCATAAACATCCACGGAGGGGCTACACCTTC.

This sequence joins TRBV6-5 and TRBJ1-1; D is possibly TRBD1 (6 bases). Germline CDR1 MNHEY, CDR2 SVGAGI. With 2 bases removed from V and 6 bases from J, the gap between germline ends came to 13 bases. This CDR3 comprises 14 residues. The CDR3 nucleotides read TGTGCCAGCAGTTACGCAACACCAGGGGCTGAAGCTTTCTTT. This translates into CASSYATPGAEAFF.

The chain joins TRBV11-2 to TRBJ1-2; 7 nucleotides align to TRBD1. Germline CDR1 and CDR2: SGHAT and FQNNGV. The CDR3 loop spans 15 amino acids. The J segment lost 8 bases and the V segment lost 2 bases, leaving 11 bases of the junction unmatched. The chain's CDR3 is CASSLSRTGLWGYTF. In DNA, the CDR3 is TGTGCCAGCAGCTTATCAAGGACAGGCCTCTGGGGCTACACCTTC.

The rearrangement joins TRBV18 to TRBJ1-2; TRBD1 might be the D (6 bases). This CDR3 spans 14 amino acids. V was trimmed by 1 base and J by 2 bases, leaving 8 bases between them. Germline CDR1 reads KGHSH; CDR2 reads LQKENI. The CDR3 is CASSPRQGNYGYTF. The CDR3 coding sequence is TGTGCCAGCTCACCACGGCAGGGGAACTATGGCTACACCTTC.

CDR3 amino acids: CASSQGWGQNYEQYF. The CDR3 region has the DNA TGCGCCAGCAGCCAAGGGTGGGGACAAAACTACGAGCAGTACTTC. The chain recombines TRBV4-3 with TRBJ2-7, with a possible D match to TRBD1 (6 bases). Per germline, CDR1 LGHNA and CDR2 YSLEER. The CDR3 is 15 amino acids. V gave up 1 base and J gave up 3 bases, with 13 bases separating them.

This rearrangement joins TRBV5-5 to TRBJ2-7, with TRBD2 as a possible D gene (5 bases). In germline, CDR1 is SGHKS, CDR2 YYEKEE (reference sequence). V was clipped by 6 bases and J by 1 base, with 14 bases between them. The CDR3 length is 14 residues. CDR3 protein: CASTLYPGSYEQYF. For the CDR3, the DNA is TGTGCCAGCACTCTCTATCCGGGGTCCTACGAGCAGTACTTC.

This chain links TRBV7-2 with TRBJ2-1; no clear D gene. CDR3 size: 15 residues. Germline lookup yields CDR1 SGHTA and CDR2 FQGNSA. Between the trimmed V and J ends, which lost 1 base and 0 bases, there was a span of 7 bases. The DNA of the CDR3 is TGTGCCAGCAGCTTAGATTCAGGCTCCTACAATGAGCAGTTCTTC. This translates into CASSLDSGSYNEQFF.

The CDR3 is CASSLTGYSPLHF. CDR3 nucleotides: TGTGCCAGCAGTCTTACAGGGTATTCACCCCTCCACTTT. This sequence joins TRBV28 and TRBJ1-6, with D maybe TRBD1 (6 bases). The germline V gene has CDR1 MDHEN and CDR2 SYDVKM. The V gene lost 5 bases and the J gene lost 8 bases, with 10 bases spanning the gap. The CDR3 sequence is 13 residues long. The whole variable domain, filled in from reference TRBV28 and TRBJ1-6, reads DVKVTQSSRYLVKRTGEKVFLECVQDMDHENMFWYRQDPGLGLRLIYFSYDVKMKEKGDIPEGYSVSREKKERFSLILESASTNQTSMYLCASSLTGYSPLHFGNGTRLTVT.